This T cell receptor beta chain appears in the sequencing data of a study of T-cell memory formation after mild COVID-19. Background on the study: Across donors, TCR clusters were largely donor specific. General study points: Day 15 to 85 contracting clones showed balanced CD4/CD8; day 15 to 37 expanders favored CD4+.

This CDR3 contains 17 residues. The ends were cut back, 3 bases at V and 1 base at J, with 16 bases in the middle. Germline assignment: CDR1 LGHDT and CDR2 YNNKEL (reference sequence). This clonotype has just a few counts. Antigen: not known. The TCR alpha and TCR beta cDNA libraries, bearing sample barcodes and UMIs, were generated by 5'RACE using constant-segment primers. TCRdb reanalysed the 5' RACE reads using MiXCR and keeps one entry per CDR3 protein. The sample lists hundreds of thousands of distinct CDR3 sequences, around 18% occurring once. The specimen sequenced was PBMCs or a T cell subset sorted from them (not recorded which). The receptor was isolated from an adult woman who had mild COVID-19 (a few samples of this study predate the infection). Cell type and time point are not known. This sequence joins TRBV3-1 and TRBJ2-4, with a weak D call TRBD2 (5 bases). Written as DNA, the CDR3 is TGTGCCAGCAGCCAGGAACACATGGGGAGCGCCAAAAACATTCAGTACTTC. This translates into CASSQEHMGSAKNIQYF.